This T cell receptor (beta chain) was sequenced during a study of shared clonotypes between healthy human individuals. Across the study: The study enrolled two women and a few men aged 18 to 49. CD4 naive cells filled three plates per donor, CD4 memory three, CD8 naive two and CD8 memory one.

Execution of the assay was at deep level. Tens of thousands of T cell genomes (roughly 220 ng DNA) went into each sorted-subset replicate. Libraries were prepared by immunoSEQ multiplex PCR; TCRdb keeps only in-frame clonotypes and omits some of them. This sample has about 2.4 million clones; roughly 93% occur once, and the top ten carry 0.36%. Sequencing input: naive CD4+ T cells from PBMCs. Subset of the sample: CD45RA+ positively selected. The source is a man between 18 and 29 years old in good health. Some clones in this sample may be carry-over from other donors' samples.

The CDR3 region has the DNA TGTGCCAGCAGCCCTCCCAGGAGCTCTGGAAACACCATATATTTT. Translating it yields CASSPPRSSGNTIYF. This chain links TRBV28 with TRBJ1-3; D uncertain. The V end was cut by 6 bases, the J end by 0 bases, with 12 bases between. CDR3 length equals 15 residues. Germline V lookup: CDR1 MDHEN, CDR2 SYDVKM.